The sequence of this TCR beta chain was determined in a study of blood T cell repertoires in COVID-19. The repertoire was sequenced with immunoSEQ multiplex PCR; TCRdb's copy has only in-frame clones and lacks some. The table has about 130,000 clones, approximately 80% seen once. The CDR3 contains 16 residues. V gave up 1 base and J gave up 6 bases; unmatched junction bases: 7. Germline values: CDR1 MNHEY, CDR2 SMNVEV (reference sequence). This receptor was obtained from a man between 65 and 85 years old with acute or convalescent COVID-19. The sequencing input was peripheral blood. The rearrangement joins TRBV27 to TRBJ2-2, with 8 bases identical to TRBD2. Here the CDR3 reads CASSLWTSPVPGELFF. DNA of the CDR3: TGTGCCAGCAGTTTATGGACTAGCCCCGTCCCCGGGGAGCTGTTTTTT.